This T cell receptor (beta chain) emerged from a study of regulatory T cells in long-lasting Graves disease. Building the TCR beta libraries relied on iRepertoire HTBI primers, and CDR3 regions underwent Arm-PCR. Via MiXCR, TCRdb re-called the multiplex PCR reads, giving one row per CDR3 protein. The repertoire includes roughly 380,000 distinct CDR3 sequences, 15% of them detected once, and 20% to 25% sits in the top ten. Study-wide findings and caveats: Small sample size may have lowered accuracy.

Notes on this clonotype: As yet, its antigen is unknown.

Time point: newly diagnosed GD, antithyroid drugs for less than 3 months. Isolated PBMC RNA provided the starting material for the TCR library. Patients came from an endocrinology department in Xi'an, China. There are 15 residues in the CDR3. Trimming removed 6 bases from V and 3 bases from J, with 14 bases in between. Germline assignment: CDR1 SNHLY and CDR2 FYNNEI. The receptor was isolated from a female donor with Graves disease. Here the sequenced sample was peripheral blood mononuclear cells (PBMCs), taken at new diagnosis, from a patient treated with antithyroid drugs. This sequence joins TRBV2 and TRBJ1-4; D might be TRBD1 (6 bases). The CDR3 loop reads CASSPGGQPNEKLFF. The CDR3 DNA sequence: TGTGCCAGCAGCCCAGGCGGACAGCCTAATGAAAAACTGTTTTTT. Variable domain in full (rest from reference TRBV2 and TRBJ1-4): EPEVTQTPSHQVTQMGQEVILRCVPISNHLYFYWYRQILGQKVEFLVSFYNNEISEKSEIFDDQFSVERPDGSNFTLKIRSTKLEDSAMYFCASSPGGQPNEKLFFGSGTQLSVL.